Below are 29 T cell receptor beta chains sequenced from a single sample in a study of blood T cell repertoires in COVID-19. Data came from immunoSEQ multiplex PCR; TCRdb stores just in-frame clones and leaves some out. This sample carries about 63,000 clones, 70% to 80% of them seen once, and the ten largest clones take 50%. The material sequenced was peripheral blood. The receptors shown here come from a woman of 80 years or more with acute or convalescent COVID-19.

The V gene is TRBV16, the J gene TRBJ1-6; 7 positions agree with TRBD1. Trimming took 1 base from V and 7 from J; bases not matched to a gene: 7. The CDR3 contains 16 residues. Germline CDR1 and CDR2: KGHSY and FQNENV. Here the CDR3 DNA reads TGTGCCAGCAGCCAATTTGAGACAGGGTGGAATTCACCCCTCCACTTT. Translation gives CASSQFETGWNSPLHF.

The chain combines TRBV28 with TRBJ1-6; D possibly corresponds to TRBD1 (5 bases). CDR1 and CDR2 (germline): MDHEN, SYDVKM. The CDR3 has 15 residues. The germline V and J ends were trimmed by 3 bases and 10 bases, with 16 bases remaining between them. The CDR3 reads CASSLGSGVGSPLHF. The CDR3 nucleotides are TGTGCCAGCAGTTTGGGCTCGGGGGTTGGGTCACCCCTCCACTTT.

CDR3 nucleotides: TGTGCCAGCAGTTTTCGGGGGGGGCAGGACCGCTACACCTTC. It encodes CASSFRGGQDRYTF. The chain joins TRBV28 to TRBJ1-2, with D possibly TRBD1 on 6 matching bases. Trimming took 3 bases from V and 9 from J, leaving 17 bases between them. Germline V gene data show CDR1 as MDHEN and CDR2 as SYDVKM. CDR3 size: 14 residues.

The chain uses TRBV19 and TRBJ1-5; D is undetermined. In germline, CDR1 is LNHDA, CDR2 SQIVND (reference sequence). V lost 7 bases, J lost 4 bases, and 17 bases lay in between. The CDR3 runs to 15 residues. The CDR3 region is CASTRVLSSNQPQHF. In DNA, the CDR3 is TGTGCCAGTACTCGCGTGTTAAGCTCAAATCAGCCCCAGCATTTT. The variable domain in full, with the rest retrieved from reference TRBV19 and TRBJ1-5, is DGGITQSPKYLFRKEGQNVTLSCEQNLNHDAMYWYRQDPGQGLRLIYYSQIVNDFQKGDIAEGYSVSREKKESFPLTVTSAQKNPTAFYLCASTRVLSSNQPQHFGDGTRLSIL.

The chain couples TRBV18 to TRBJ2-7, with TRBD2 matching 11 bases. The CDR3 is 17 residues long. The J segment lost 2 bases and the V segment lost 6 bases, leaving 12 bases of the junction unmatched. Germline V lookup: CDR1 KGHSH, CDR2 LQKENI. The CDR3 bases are TGTGCCAGCTCCCAAATTCAACCGGGACTAGCGGCCTACGAGCAGTACTTC. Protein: CASSQIQPGLAAYEQYF.

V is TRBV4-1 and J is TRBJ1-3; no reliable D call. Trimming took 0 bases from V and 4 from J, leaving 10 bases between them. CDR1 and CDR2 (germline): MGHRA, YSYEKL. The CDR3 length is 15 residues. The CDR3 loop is CASSQDQVSGNTIYF. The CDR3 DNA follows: TGCGCCAGCAGCCAAGACCAGGTTTCGGGAAACACCATATATTTT.

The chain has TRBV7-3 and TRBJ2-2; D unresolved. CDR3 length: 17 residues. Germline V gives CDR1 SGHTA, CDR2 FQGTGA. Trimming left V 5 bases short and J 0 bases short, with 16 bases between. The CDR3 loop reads CASSPRWSDANTGELFF. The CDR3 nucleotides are TGTGCCAGCAGCCCTAGGTGGTCAGACGCGAACACCGGGGAGCTGTTTTTT. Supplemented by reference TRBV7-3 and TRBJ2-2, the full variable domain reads GAGVSQTPSNKVTEKGKYVELRCDPISGHTALYWYRQSLGQGPEFLIYFQGTGAADDSGLPNDRFFAVRPEGSVSTLKIQRTERGDSAVYLCASSPRWSDANTGELFFGEGSRLTVL.

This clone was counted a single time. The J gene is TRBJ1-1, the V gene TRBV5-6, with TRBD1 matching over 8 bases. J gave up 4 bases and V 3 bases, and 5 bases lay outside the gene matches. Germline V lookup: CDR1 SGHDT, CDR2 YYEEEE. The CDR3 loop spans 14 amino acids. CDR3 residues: CASSWDRFGTEAFF. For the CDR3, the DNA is TGTGCCAGCAGCTGGGACAGGTTTGGCACTGAAGCTTTCTTT.

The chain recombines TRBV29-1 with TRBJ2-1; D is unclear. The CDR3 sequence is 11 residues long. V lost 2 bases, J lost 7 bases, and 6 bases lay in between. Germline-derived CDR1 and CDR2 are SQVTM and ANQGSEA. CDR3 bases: TGCAGCGTTGAAAAAGCGAATGAGCAGTTCTTC. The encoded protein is CSVEKANEQFF.

This CDR3 is CASLGLGNTIYF. CDR3 coding DNA: TGCGCCAGCTTGGGACTTGGAAACACCATATATTTT. The V and J genes are TRBV10-2 and TRBJ1-3; D may be TRBD1 (5 bases). The V end lost 8 bases, the J end lost 3 bases, and 8 bases lay between the germline ends. CDR1 and CDR2 (germline): WSHSY, SAAADI. This CDR3 has 12 residues.

The CDR3 loop reads CASSLGAGVRGRSTQYF. As DNA, the CDR3 is TGTGCCAGCAGCTTAGGAGCGGGAGTCCGGGGCCGGTCTACGCAGTATTTT. The chain carries TRBV7-2 and TRBJ2-3; 8 bases are a match to TRBD2. Per the germline V gene, CDR1 is SGHTA and CDR2 is FQGNSA. With V trimmed by 1 base and J by 8 bases, 14 bases remained unmatched. CDR3 length: 17 residues.

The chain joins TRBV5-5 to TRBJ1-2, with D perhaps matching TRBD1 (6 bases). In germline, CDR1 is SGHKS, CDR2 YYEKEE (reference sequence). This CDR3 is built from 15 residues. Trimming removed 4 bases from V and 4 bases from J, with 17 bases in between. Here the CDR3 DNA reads TGTGCCAGCAGCCAGCTAGAACAGGGCTTCTATGGCTACACCTTC. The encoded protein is CASSQLEQGFYGYTF.

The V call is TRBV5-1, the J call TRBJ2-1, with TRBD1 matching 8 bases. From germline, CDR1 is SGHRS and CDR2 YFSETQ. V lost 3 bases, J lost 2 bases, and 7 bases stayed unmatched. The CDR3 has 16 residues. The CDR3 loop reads CASSSLQGGAYNEQFF. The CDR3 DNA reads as TGCGCCAGCAGCTCATTACAGGGGGGAGCCTACAATGAGCAGTTCTTC.

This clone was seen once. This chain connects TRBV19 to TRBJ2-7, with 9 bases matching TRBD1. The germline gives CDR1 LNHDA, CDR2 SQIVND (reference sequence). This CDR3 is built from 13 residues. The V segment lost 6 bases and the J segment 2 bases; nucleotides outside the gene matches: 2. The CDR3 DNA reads TGTGCCAGTAGGGGACAGGGAACCTACGAGCAGTACTTC. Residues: CASRGQGTYEQYF.

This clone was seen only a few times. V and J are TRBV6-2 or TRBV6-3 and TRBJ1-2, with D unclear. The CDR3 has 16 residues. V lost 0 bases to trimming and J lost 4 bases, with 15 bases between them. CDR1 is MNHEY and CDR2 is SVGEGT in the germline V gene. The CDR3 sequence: CASSYSWQAAGYGYTF. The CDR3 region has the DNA TGTGCCAGCAGTTACTCGTGGCAGGCAGCCGGCTATGGCTACACCTTC.

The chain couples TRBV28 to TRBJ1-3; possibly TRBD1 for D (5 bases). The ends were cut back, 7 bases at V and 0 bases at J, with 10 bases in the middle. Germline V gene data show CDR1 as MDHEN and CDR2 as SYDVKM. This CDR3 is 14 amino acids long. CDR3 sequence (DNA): TGTGCCAGCACTACAGGCAGCTCTGGAAACACCATATATTTT. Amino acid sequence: CASTTGSSGNTIYF.

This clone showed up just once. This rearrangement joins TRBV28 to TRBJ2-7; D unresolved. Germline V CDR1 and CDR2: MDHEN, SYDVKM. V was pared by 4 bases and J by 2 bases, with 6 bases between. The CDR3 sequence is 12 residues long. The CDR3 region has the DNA TGTGCCAGCAGTTCACAGACCTACGAGCAGTACTTC. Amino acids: CASSSQTYEQYF.

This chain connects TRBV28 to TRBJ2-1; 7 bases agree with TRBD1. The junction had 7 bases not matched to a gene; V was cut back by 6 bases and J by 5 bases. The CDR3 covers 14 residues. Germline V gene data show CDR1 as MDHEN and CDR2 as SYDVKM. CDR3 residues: CASSVQGLDNEQFF. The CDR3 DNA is TGTGCCAGCAGCGTACAGGGGCTCGACAATGAGCAGTTCTTC.

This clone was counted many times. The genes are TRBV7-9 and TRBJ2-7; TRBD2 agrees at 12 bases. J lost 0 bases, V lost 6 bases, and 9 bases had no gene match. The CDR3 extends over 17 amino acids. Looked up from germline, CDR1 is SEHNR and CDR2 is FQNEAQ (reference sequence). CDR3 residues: CASSRGLAGGSSYEQYF. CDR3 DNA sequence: TGTGCCAGCAGTCGGGGGCTAGCGGGAGGGAGCTCCTACGAGCAGTACTTC.

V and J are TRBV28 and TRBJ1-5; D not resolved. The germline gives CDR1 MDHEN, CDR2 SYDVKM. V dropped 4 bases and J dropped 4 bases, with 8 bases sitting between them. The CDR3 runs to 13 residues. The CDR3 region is CASSYVRNQPQHF. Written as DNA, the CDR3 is TGTGCCAGCAGTTATGTCCGTAATCAGCCCCAGCATTTT. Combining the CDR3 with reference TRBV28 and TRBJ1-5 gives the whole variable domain DVKVTQSSRYLVKRTGEKVFLECVQDMDHENMFWYRQDPGLGLRLIYFSYDVKMKEKGDIPEGYSVSREKKERFSLILESASTNQTSMYLCASSYVRNQPQHFGDGTRLSIL.

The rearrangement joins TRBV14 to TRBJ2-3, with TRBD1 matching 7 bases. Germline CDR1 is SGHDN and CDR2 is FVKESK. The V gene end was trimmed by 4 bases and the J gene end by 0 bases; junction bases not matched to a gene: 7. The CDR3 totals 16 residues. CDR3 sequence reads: CASSRFGTASTDTQYF. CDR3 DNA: TGTGCCAGCAGCCGATTCGGGACAGCGAGCACAGATACGCAGTATTTT.

CDR3 residues: CASSTTSGRAREQFF. CDR3 coding DNA: TGTGCCAGCAGCACGACTAGCGGGAGGGCCCGGGAGCAGTTCTTC. This rearrangement joins TRBV28 to TRBJ2-1; 14 nucleotides align to TRBD2. This CDR3 is built from 15 residues. V shed 6 bases and J 10 bases; nucleotides not matched to a gene: 8. The germline V gene encodes CDR1 MDHEN and CDR2 SYDVKM. The variable domain in full, with the rest retrieved from reference TRBV28 and TRBJ2-1, is DVKVTQSSRYLVKRTGEKVFLECVQDMDHENMFWYRQDPGLGLRLIYFSYDVKMKEKGDIPEGYSVSREKKERFSLILESASTNQTSMYLCASSTTSGRAREQFFGPGTRLTVL.

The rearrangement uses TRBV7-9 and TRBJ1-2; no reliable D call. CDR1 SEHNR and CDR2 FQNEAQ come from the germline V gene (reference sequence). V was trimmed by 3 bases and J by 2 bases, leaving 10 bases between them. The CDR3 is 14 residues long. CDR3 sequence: CASSFITANYGYTF. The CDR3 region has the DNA TGTGCCAGCAGCTTTATTACAGCAAACTATGGCTACACCTTC.

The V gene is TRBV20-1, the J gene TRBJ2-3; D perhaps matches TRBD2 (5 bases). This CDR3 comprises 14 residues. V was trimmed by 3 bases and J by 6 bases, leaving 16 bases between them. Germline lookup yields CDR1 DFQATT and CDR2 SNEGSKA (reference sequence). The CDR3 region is CSASRGPRRDTQYF. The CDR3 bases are TGCAGTGCTAGTCGCGGTCCTAGGAGGGATACGCAGTATTTT.

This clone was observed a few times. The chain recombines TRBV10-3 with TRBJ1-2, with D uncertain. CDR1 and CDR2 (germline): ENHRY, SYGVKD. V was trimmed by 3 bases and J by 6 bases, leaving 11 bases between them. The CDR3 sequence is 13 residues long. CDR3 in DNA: TGTGCCATCAGTGACTATGAGGAGAATGGCTACACCTTC. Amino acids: CAISDYEENGYTF.

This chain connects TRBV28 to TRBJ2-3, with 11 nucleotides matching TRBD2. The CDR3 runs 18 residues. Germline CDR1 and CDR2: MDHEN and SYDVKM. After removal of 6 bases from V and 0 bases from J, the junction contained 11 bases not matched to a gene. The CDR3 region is CASSPRLLAGGSTDTQYF. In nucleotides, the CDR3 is TGTGCCAGCAGCCCTCGTCTTCTAGCGGGGGGTAGCACAGATACGCAGTATTTT.

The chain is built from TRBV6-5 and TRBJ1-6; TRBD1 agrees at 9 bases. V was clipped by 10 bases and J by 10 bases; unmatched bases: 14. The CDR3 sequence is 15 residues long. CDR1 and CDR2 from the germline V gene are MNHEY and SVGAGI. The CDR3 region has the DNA TGTGCCATCACGGTCCAACAGGGGGCGAGGTCACCCCTCCACTTT. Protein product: CAITVQQGARSPLHF.

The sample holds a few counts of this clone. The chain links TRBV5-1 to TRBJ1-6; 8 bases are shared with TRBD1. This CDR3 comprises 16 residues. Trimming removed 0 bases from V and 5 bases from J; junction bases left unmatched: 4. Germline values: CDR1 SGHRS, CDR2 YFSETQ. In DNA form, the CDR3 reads TGCGCCAGCAGCTTGGGTCCAGGGGGCAATAATTCACCCCTCCACTTT. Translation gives CASSLGPGGNNSPLHF.

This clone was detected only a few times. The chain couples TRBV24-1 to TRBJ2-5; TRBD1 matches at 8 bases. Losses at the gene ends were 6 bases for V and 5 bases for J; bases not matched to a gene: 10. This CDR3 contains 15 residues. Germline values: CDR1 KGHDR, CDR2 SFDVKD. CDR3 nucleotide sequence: TGTGCCACCAGTCGCCCGGACAGGGCGGGGGAGACCCAGTACTTC. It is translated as CATSRPDRAGETQYF.